Listed below are T cell receptor beta chains from one sample, sequenced in a study of CD8+ T cells in alopecia areata. The table came from immunoSEQ multiplex PCR; TCRdb's copy has only in-frame clones and leaves some out. The sample has around 200,000 clones; about three fifths are singletons. The starting material was CD8+ T cells sorted from blood, obtained at week 24, from a patient treated with tofacitinib. Receptors originate from a human donor with alopecia areata. Both conserved end residues are part of each CDR3. A D gene is named only where the DNA matches it firmly. Size is stated for part of the rows, as once, few or many counts, or as a class when the clone is expanded.

V	D	J	size	CDR3	DNA
TRBV9	NA	TRBJ1-6	few	CASSATTVGSPLHF	TGTGCCAGCAGCGCAACGACAGTGGGCTCACCCCTCCACTTT
TRBV6-5	NA	TRBJ1-2	few	CASRAGVGYTF	TGTGCCAGCAGAGCAGGGGTTGGCTACACCTTC
TRBV27	NA	TRBJ2-2	NA	CASSFAENTGELFF	TGTGCCAGCAGTTTCGCGGAGAACACCGGGGAGCTGTTTTTT
TRBV13	NA	TRBJ2-7	NA	CASSEQSPEQYF	TGTGCCAGCAGTGAACAGAGCCCCGAGCAGTACTTC
TRBV7-3	NA	TRBJ2-1	NA	CASSRGATGWNEQFF	TGTGCCAGCAGCCGGGGGGCTACAGGGTGGAATGAGCAGTTCTTC
TRBV11-2	NA	TRBJ2-1	NA	CASRSLQGRAGSEQFF	TGTGCCAGCAGGTCCCTGCAGGGCAGGGCAGGGAGTGAGCAGTTCTTC
TRBV7-9	NA	TRBJ2-5	NA	CASSFGPTTRTQTQYF	TGTGCCAGCAGCTTCGGCCCCACCACACGCACGCAGACCCAGTACTTC
TRBV7-9	NA	TRBJ2-1	NA	CASSLPDEQGSYNEQFF	TGTGCCAGCAGCTTACCCGACGAACAGGGCTCCTACAATGAGCAGTTCTTC
TRBV20-1	NA	TRBJ1-1	few	CSAPLNTEAFF	TGCAGTGCTCCCCTTAACACTGAAGCTTTCTTT
TRBV11-2	TRBD1	TRBJ1-2	NA	CASSLGGQNGYTF	TGTGCCAGCAGCTTAGGGGGACAGAATGGCTACACCTTC
TRBV27	TRBD1	TRBJ1-6	NA	CASKGTGSSPLHF	TGTGCCAGCAAAGGGACAGGGAGTTCACCCCTCCACTTT
TRBV7-9	NA	TRBJ2-7	few	CASSHKQGSYEQYF	TGTGCCAGCAGCCACAAACAGGGCTCTTACGAGCAGTACTTC
TRBV29-1	NA	TRBJ1-4	NA	CSVARNEKLFF	TGCAGCGTTGCCAGGAATGAAAAACTGTTTTTT
TRBV7-9	NA	TRBJ1-1	NA	CASSPWEAFF	TGTGCCAGCAGCCCCTGGGAAGCTTTCTTT
TRBV6-5	TRBD1	TRBJ1-2	NA	CASSYSDRPPKNGYTF	TGTGCCAGCAGTTACTCGGACAGGCCTCCGAAGAATGGCTACACCTTC
TRBV7-9	NA	TRBJ2-5	NA	CASRLGDVETQYF	TGTGCCAGCCGGCTGGGGGATGTTGAGACCCAGTACTTC
TRBV7-9	NA	TRBJ1-2	few	CASTPRLDYGYTF	TGTGCCAGCACCCCCCGGTTGGACTATGGCTACACCTTC
TRBV25-1	NA	TRBJ2-2	NA	CATREAAGELFF	TGTGCCACCAGGGAGGCCGCCGGGGAGCTGTTTTTT
TRBV29-1	NA	TRBJ2-7	NA	CSVGDSPAEEQYF	TGCAGCGTTGGTGACAGTCCGGCGGAGGAGCAGTACTTC
TRBV2	TRBD1	TRBJ2-7	NA	CASSVGTGSYEQYF	TGTGCCAGCAGTGTAGGGACAGGCTCCTACGAGCAGTACTTC
TRBV2	TRBD1	TRBJ1-5	NA	CASSDDTGGNQPQHF	TGTGCCAGCAGCGATGACACAGGGGGAAATCAGCCCCAGCATTTT
TRBV2	NA	TRBJ2-5	NA	CASSIRSVGEEETQYF	TGTGCCAGCAGTATCCGGTCTGTGGGGGAGGAGGAGACCCAGTACTTC
TRBV15	NA	TRBJ1-2	NA	CATGNSPNYGYTF	TGTGCCACCGGTAACAGCCCTAACTATGGCTACACCTTC
TRBV19	TRBD1	TRBJ1-2	NA	CASSRTGGASNYGYTF	TGTGCCAGTAGCCGAACAGGGGGCGCGTCCAACTATGGCTACACCTTC
TRBV6-6	NA	TRBJ2-3	few	CASSIRTSDTQYF	TGTGCCAGCAGTATACGGACAAGCGATACGCAGTATTTT
TRBV5-6	NA	TRBJ2-3	few	CASSPGTISTDTQYF	TGTGCCAGCAGCCCAGGGACCATTAGCACAGATACGCAGTATTTT
TRBV7-9	TRBD1	TRBJ2-1	NA	CASSLALARGPSYNEQFF	TGTGCCAGCAGCTTAGCGCTTGCCAGGGGGCCGTCCTACAATGAGCAGTTCTTC
TRBV6-6	NA	TRBJ2-1	NA	CASSLGLGYNEQFF	TGTGCCAGCAGTTTAGGACTTGGTTACAATGAGCAGTTCTTC
TRBV7-8	NA	TRBJ2-3	few	CASSLARGTDTQYF	TGTGCCAGCAGCTTAGCCCGGGGCACAGATACGCAGTATTTT
TRBV5-1	NA	TRBJ2-1	NA	CASSLAGGANEQFF	TGCGCCAGCAGCTTGGCTGGCGGGGCCAATGAGCAGTTCTTC
TRBV29-1	NA	TRBJ2-7	NA	CSVESDSYEQYF	TGCAGCGTTGAGTCTGATTCCTACGAGCAGTACTTC
TRBV6-5	NA	TRBJ2-5	NA	CASSRDTSTQYF	TGTGCCAGCAGTCGGGACACCTCGACCCAGTACTTC
TRBV20-1	NA	TRBJ2-1	NA	CSADRNEQFF	TGCAGTGCTGACAGGAATGAGCAGTTCTTC
TRBV7-9	NA	TRBJ2-3	NA	CASIQGSTDTQYF	TGTGCCAGCATACAGGGAAGCACAGATACGCAGTATTTT